Shown below are 22 T cell receptor beta chains from a single sample sequenced in a study of cytotoxic CD8 clonotypes in ibrutinib-treated CLL. The assay was immunoSEQ multiplex PCR, and TCRdb's table has in-frame clones only and misses some. Seen here are some 200,000 clones, over 55% observed once, and the top ten hold about an eighth. The sequences come from PBMCs, collected after 24 months of ibrutinib treatment. These receptor sequences come from a human donor with chronic lymphocytic leukemia.

The genes are TRBV6-5 and TRBJ2-7, with 7 bases matching TRBD2. The CDR3 loop spans 13 amino acids. The V segment lost 2 bases and the J segment 6 bases; nucleotides outside the gene matches: 4. Germline V gives CDR1 MNHEY, CDR2 SVGAGI. The CDR3 DNA is TGTGCCAGCAGTTACCTGACGGGGGGCGAGCAGTACTTC. Translation: CASSYLTGGEQYF.

This clone was found a few times. The chain has TRBV27 and TRBJ1-4; no definite D call. The length of the CDR3 is 16 residues. Germline V CDR1 and CDR2: MNHEY, SMNVEV (reference sequence). V was pared by 7 bases and J by 0 bases, with 15 bases between. CDR3 sequence (DNA): TGTGCCAGCAAAGCTCTCCGAGTTGCAACTAATGAAAAACTGTTTTTT. Encoded protein: CASKALRVATNEKLFF.

The V and J genes are TRBV30 and TRBJ2-7, with D possibly matching TRBD1 (6 bases). CDR3 length equals 16 residues. Germline V CDR1 and CDR2: GTSNPN, SVGIG (reference sequence). With 5 bases removed from V and 6 bases from J, the gap between germline ends came to 26 bases. CDR3 in amino acids: CAWGPPWRGFRGEQYF. The CDR3 DNA sequence: TGTGCCTGGGGACCCCCCTGGAGAGGGTTCAGGGGCGAGCAGTACTTC.

This chain connects TRBV6-4 to TRBJ2-3, with 7 bases identical to TRBD2. Germline V lookup: CDR1 MRHNA, CDR2 SNTAGT. The CDR3 is 14 amino acids. The trim removed 3 bases at V and 4 bases at J, leaving 4 bases unmatched. This CDR3 is CASSESGAADTQYF. The CDR3, as DNA: TGTGCCAGCAGTGAAAGCGGGGCGGCAGATACGCAGTATTTT.

This chain links TRBV14 with TRBJ1-2; D not resolved. Germline lookup yields CDR1 SGHDN and CDR2 FVKESK. Between the trimmed V and J ends, which lost 0 bases and 4 bases, there was a span of 12 bases. The CDR3 has 15 amino acids. The CDR3 loop reads CASSQDLLGFYGYTF. Written as DNA, the CDR3 is TGTGCCAGCAGCCAAGATCTCTTGGGCTTCTATGGCTACACCTTC. Filled out from reference TRBV14 and TRBJ1-2, the complete variable domain reads EAGVTQFPSHSVIEKGQTVTLRCDPISGHDNLYWYRRVMGKEIKFLLHFVKESKQDESGMPNNRFLAERTGGTYSTLKVQPAELEDSGVYFCASSQDLLGFYGYTFGSGTRLTVV.

The DNA for the CDR3 is TGTGCCTGGAGGGCATCGAGACTAGCGGGTGGCTCTGGGGCCAACGTCCTGACTTTC. Residues: CAWRASRLAGGSGANVLTF. The chain is built from TRBV30 and TRBJ2-6; TRBD2 aligns across 10 bases. Germline assignment: CDR1 GTSNPN and CDR2 SVGIG (reference sequence). V shed 3 bases, J shed 0 bases, and the junction held 11 bases outside the gene matches. The CDR3 extends over 19 amino acids.

V usage is TRBV7-2 and J usage is TRBJ1-5; perhaps TRBD1 as D (6 bases). Germline V gives CDR1 SGHTA, CDR2 FQGNSA. This CDR3 has 16 residues. Trimming pared 2 bases from V and 7 bases from J, leaving 18 bases between. CDR3 protein: CASSLYPLGGGQPQHF. In DNA, the CDR3 is TGTGCCAGCAGCTTATACCCTTTGGGGGGCGGCCAGCCCCAGCATTTT. Looking up the rest from reference TRBV7-2 and TRBJ1-5 gives the full variable domain: GAGVSQSPSNKVTEKGKDVELRCDPISGHTALYWYRQSLGQGLEFLIYFQGNSAPDKSGLPSDRFSAERTGGSVSTLTIQRTQQEDSAVYLCASSLYPLGGGQPQHFGDGTRLSIL.

CDR3: CASSLTGLGSYEQYF. The CDR3, as DNA: TGCGCCAGCAGCCTAACGGGACTCGGCTCCTACGAGCAGTACTTC. The chain is built from TRBV5-1 and TRBJ2-7; D is perhaps TRBD2 (6 bases). The CDR3 covers 15 residues. Germline CDR1 reads SGHRS; CDR2 reads YFSETQ. V was pared by 4 bases and J by 0 bases, with 14 bases between.

This rearrangement joins TRBV4-2 to TRBJ1-2; a weak D match, TRBD1 (6 bases). CDR3 length: 15 residues. Trimming took off 3 bases at V and 1 base at J, with 12 bases between the two ends. Germline loops: CDR1 LGHNA, CDR2 YNFKEQ. The CDR3 sequence: CASSQPGTFNYGYTF. The CDR3 DNA sequence: TGTGCCAGCAGCCAGCCCGGGACATTTAACTATGGCTACACCTTC.

V and J are TRBV4-1 and TRBJ1-5; TRBD1 aligns across 7 bases. Germline V lookup: CDR1 MGHRA, CDR2 YSYEKL. There are 16 residues in the CDR3. Trimming took 4 bases from V and 2 from J; bases not matched to a gene: 8. Here the CDR3 DNA reads TGCGCCAGCAGCCCCTTACCGACAGGGCGCAATCAGCCCCAGCATTTT. Encoded protein: CASSPLPTGRNQPQHF.

This clone showed up just a few times. The CDR3 DNA sequence: TGTGCCAGCAGGGGAAACAATCAGCCCCAGCATTTT. It yields the protein CASRGNNQPQHF. V and J are TRBV19 and TRBJ1-5; tentative D call: TRBD1 (6 bases). Trimming shortened V by 9 bases and J by 3 bases, and 9 bases separated the two germline ends. There are 12 residues in the CDR3. CDR1 and CDR2 from the germline V gene are LNHDA and SQIVND (reference sequence).

This clone has a handful of counts. The chain combines TRBV19 with TRBJ2-1; a weak D match, TRBD1 (6 bases). The ends were cut back, 8 bases at V and 7 bases at J, with 15 bases in the middle. Looked up from germline, CDR1 is LNHDA and CDR2 is SQIVND (reference sequence). This CDR3 spans 13 amino acids. The CDR3 here is CASGNTGSNEQFF. Here the CDR3 DNA reads TGTGCCAGTGGAAACACAGGGTCTAATGAGCAGTTCTTC.

The rearrangement uses TRBV6-1 and TRBJ1-5, with a possible D match to TRBD1 (6 bases). V lost 4 bases and J 6 bases, leaving 13 bases between the germline ends. Germline assignment: CDR1 MNHNS and CDR2 SASEGT. The CDR3 spans 14 residues. The CDR3 sequence is CASSVGRGGQPQHF. The CDR3 nucleotides read TGTGCCAGCAGTGTGGGCAGGGGCGGTCAGCCCCAGCATTTT.

The chain combines TRBV5-4 with TRBJ2-1, with 7 bases matching TRBD2. V dropped 4 bases and J dropped 5; count of bases not matched to a gene: 9. Germline V gives CDR1 SGHNT, CDR2 YYREEE (reference sequence). The CDR3 has 15 amino acids. DNA for the CDR3: TGTGCCAGCAGCGACGGGAGCGGGGCAAACAATGAGCAGTTCTTC. Residues: CASSDGSGANNEQFF.

The rearrangement joins TRBV29-1 to TRBJ1-2; D is uncertain. This CDR3 has 13 residues. Germline values: CDR1 SQVTM, CDR2 ANQGSEA. Trimming removed 4 bases at V and 0 bases at J, with 9 bases between. CDR3 DNA: TGCAGCGTTGCGGGGTGGGCTAACTATGGCTACACCTTC. Translating gives CSVAGWANYGYTF.

The chain carries TRBV5-1 and TRBJ2-1, with D unclear. V was cut by 1 base and J by 5 bases, with 4 bases left in between. The CDR3 length is 12 residues. Germline assignment: CDR1 SGHRS and CDR2 YFSETQ. CDR3 in amino acids: CASSLNHNEQFF. CDR3 nucleotide sequence: TGCGCCAGCAGCTTGAATCACAATGAGCAGTTCTTC.

The chain links TRBV29-1 to TRBJ1-3, with D uncertain. V was trimmed by 7 bases and J by 4 bases, leaving 11 bases between them. The CDR3 sequence is 12 residues long. CDR1 is SQVTM, CDR2 ANQGSEA, per germline. The CDR3 loop reads CSGGTSGNTIYF. Here the CDR3 DNA reads TGCAGCGGGGGAACGTCCGGAAACACCATATATTTT.

V gene TRBV29-1 combines with J gene TRBJ2-5; TRBD1 matches 9 bases. The CDR3 contains 15 residues. The trim removed 3 bases at V and 4 bases at J, leaving 9 bases unmatched. Per germline, CDR1 SQVTM and CDR2 ANQGSEA. CDR3 sequence: CSVDRGGTGRETQYF. As DNA, the CDR3 is TGCAGCGTTGATCGGGGAGGGACAGGGAGAGAGACCCAGTACTTC.

The chain combines TRBV14 with TRBJ1-1; D not resolved. V was trimmed by 2 bases and J by 5 bases, leaving 12 bases between them. This CDR3 comprises 14 residues. Germline V gene data show CDR1 as SGHDN and CDR2 as FVKESK. CDR3 bases: TGTGCCAGCAGCCAAAATAGGGTCGGTACTGAAGCTTTCTTT. Translating gives CASSQNRVGTEAFF.

The V call is TRBV2, the J call TRBJ2-1; 9 bases agree with TRBD1. Trimming took 5 bases from V and 7 from J; bases not matched to a gene: 6. CDR3 length: 14 amino acids. The germline gives CDR1 SNHLY, CDR2 FYNNEI. This CDR3 reads CASSHPQGANEQFF. CDR3 nucleotides: TGTGCCAGCAGTCACCCACAGGGGGCAAATGAGCAGTTCTTC. Filled out from reference TRBV2 and TRBJ2-1, the complete variable domain reads EPEVTQTPSHQVTQMGQEVILRCVPISNHLYFYWYRQILGQKVEFLVSFYNNEISEKSEIFDDQFSVERPDGSNFTLKIRSTKLEDSAMYFCASSHPQGANEQFFGPGTRLTVL.

This clone is a singleton in its sample. This rearrangement joins TRBV5-1 to TRBJ2-7; 10 bases line up with TRBD2. This CDR3 comprises 14 residues. In germline, CDR1 is SGHRS, CDR2 YFSETQ. Germline trimming cut 1 base from V and 6 bases from J; bases unmatched to any gene: 4. This CDR3 is CASSLPSGSGEQYF. The CDR3 DNA is TGCGCCAGCAGCTTGCCTAGCGGGAGTGGCGAGCAGTACTTC.

The genes are TRBV9 and TRBJ1-1; 7 bases are shared with TRBD1. The ends lost 3 bases at V and 1 base at J; junction bases unmatched: 6. This CDR3 is 15 amino acids long. Germline V gives CDR1 SGDLS, CDR2 YYNGEE. CDR3 sequence: CASSAWTGPNTEAFF. The CDR3 bases are TGTGCCAGCAGCGCCTGGACAGGCCCGAACACTGAAGCTTTCTTT.